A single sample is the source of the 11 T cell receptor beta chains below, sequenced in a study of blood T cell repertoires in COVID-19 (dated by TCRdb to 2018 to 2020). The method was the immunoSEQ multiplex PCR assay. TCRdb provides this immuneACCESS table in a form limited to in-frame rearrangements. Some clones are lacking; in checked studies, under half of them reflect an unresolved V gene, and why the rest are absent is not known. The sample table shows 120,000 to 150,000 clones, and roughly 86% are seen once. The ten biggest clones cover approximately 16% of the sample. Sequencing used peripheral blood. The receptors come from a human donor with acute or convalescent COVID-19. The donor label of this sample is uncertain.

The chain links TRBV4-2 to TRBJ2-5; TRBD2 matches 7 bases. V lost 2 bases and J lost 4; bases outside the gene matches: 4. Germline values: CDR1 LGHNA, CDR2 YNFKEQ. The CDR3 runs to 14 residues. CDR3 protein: CASSQFSSGETQYF. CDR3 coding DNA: TGTGCCAGCAGCCAATTCTCTAGCGGAGAGACCCAGTACTTC.

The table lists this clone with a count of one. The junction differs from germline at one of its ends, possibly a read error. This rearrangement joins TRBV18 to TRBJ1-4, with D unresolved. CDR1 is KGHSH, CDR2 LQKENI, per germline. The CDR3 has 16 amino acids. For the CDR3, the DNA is TGTGCCAACTCACCACAGCCGCAGGCCACTAATGAAAAACTGTTTTTT. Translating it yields CANSPQPQATNEKLFF.

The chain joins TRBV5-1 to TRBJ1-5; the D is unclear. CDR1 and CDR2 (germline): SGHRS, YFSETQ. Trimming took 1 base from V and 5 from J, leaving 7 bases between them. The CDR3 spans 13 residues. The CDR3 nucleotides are TGCGCCAGCAGCTTGAACAGAGATCAGCCCCAGCATTTT. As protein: CASSLNRDQPQHF. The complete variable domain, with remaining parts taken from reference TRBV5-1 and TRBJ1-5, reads KAGVTQTPRYLIKTRGQQVTLSCSPISGHRSVSWYQQTPGQGLQFLFEYFSETQRNKGNFPGRFSGRQFSNSRSEMNVSTLELGDSALYLCASSLNRDQPQHFGDGTRLSIL.

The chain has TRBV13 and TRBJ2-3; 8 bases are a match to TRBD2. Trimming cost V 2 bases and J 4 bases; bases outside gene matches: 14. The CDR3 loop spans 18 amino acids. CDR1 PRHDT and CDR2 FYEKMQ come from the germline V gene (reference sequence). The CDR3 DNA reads TGTGCCAGCAGCTTACTCAAATCGGCAGCGGGGGAAGCAGATACGCAGTATTTT. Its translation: CASSLLKSAAGEADTQYF.

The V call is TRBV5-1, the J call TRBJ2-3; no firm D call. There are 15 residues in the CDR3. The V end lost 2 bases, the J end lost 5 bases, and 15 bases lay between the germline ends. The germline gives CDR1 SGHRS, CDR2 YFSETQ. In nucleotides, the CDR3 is TGCGCCAGCAGCTTTCTAGGCCCCACTGGAGATACGCAGTATTTT. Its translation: CASSFLGPTGDTQYF.

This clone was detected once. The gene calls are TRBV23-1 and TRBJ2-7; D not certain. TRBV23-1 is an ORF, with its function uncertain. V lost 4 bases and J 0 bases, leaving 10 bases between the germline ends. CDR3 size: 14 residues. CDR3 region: CASSREVSSYEQYF. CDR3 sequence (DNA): TGCGCCAGCAGTCGCGAGGTGAGCTCCTACGAGCAGTACTTC.

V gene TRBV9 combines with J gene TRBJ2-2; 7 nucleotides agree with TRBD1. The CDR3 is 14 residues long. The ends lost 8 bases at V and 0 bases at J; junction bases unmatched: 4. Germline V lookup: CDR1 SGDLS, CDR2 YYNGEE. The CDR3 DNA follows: TGTGCCAGTAGGGGGACAGCGAACACCGGGGAGCTGTTTTTT. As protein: CASRGTANTGELFF.

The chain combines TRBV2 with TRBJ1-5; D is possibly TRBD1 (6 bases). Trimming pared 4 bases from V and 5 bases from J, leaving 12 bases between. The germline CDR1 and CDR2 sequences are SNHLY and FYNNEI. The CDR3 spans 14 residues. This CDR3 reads CASSAETGYQPQHF. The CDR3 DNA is TGTGCCAGCAGTGCTGAAACAGGGTATCAGCCCCAGCATTTT.

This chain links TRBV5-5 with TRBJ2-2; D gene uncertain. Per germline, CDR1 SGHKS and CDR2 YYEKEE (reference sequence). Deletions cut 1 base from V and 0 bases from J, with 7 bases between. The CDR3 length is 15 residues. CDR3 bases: TGTGCCAGCAGCTTGTATACAGCGAACACCGGGGAGCTGTTTTTT. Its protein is CASSLYTANTGELFF.

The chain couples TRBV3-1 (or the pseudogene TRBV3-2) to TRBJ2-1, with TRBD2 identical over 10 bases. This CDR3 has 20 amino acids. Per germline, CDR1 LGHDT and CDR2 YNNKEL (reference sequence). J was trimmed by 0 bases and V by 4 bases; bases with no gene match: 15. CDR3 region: CASSPGVAGGLPSSYNEQFF. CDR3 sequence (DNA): TGTGCCAGCAGCCCCGGGGTAGCGGGGGGCCTCCCTAGCTCCTACAATGAGCAGTTCTTC.

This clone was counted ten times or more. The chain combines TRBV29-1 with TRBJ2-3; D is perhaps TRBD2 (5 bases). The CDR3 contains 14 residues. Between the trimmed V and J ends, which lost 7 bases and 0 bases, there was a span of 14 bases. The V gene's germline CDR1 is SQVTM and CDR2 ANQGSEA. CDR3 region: CSAGLSSSTDTQYF. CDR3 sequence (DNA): TGCAGCGCCGGACTGTCCTCTAGCACAGATACGCAGTATTTT.